A single sample gave rise to the 22 T cell receptor beta chains below, sequenced in a study of cytomegalovirus exposure and HLA in healthy donors. The PCR employed 60 Vbeta primers together with 13 Jbeta primers. Method: immunoSEQ multiplex PCR; TCRdb's copy keeps in-frame clones and lacks some. The table has more than 200,000 clones, 83% seen once; the top ten hold around 1.4%. Sequenced: PBMCs. The receptor source for this set is a girl between 5 and 17 years old in good health and CMV-seronegative.

The chain joins TRBV2 to TRBJ2-1, with 7 bases fitting TRBD2. This CDR3 has 15 residues. Germline V CDR1 and CDR2: SNHLY, FYNNEI. The J segment lost 4 bases and the V segment lost 7 bases, leaving 10 bases of the junction unmatched. In nucleotides, the CDR3 is TGTGCCAGCAAAGCCTCGGGAGGTTCTTACAATGAGCAGTTCTTC. Translation gives CASKASGGSYNEQFF.

The chain is built from TRBV4-3 and TRBJ1-4; 8 bases match TRBD1. The CDR3 contains 16 residues. Germline CDR1 and CDR2: LGHNA and YSLEER. V dropped 4 bases and J dropped 5; count of bases not matched to a gene: 9. The CDR3 spells CASSRYRDRSNEKLFF. The CDR3 DNA reads TGCGCCAGCAGCCGTTACCGGGACAGGTCAAATGAAAAACTGTTTTTT.

V usage is TRBV27 and J usage is TRBJ2-2; a possible D gene is TRBD1 (5 bases). Germline CDR1 MNHEY, CDR2 SMNVEV (reference sequence). This CDR3 is 15 amino acids long. V lost 3 bases and J lost 2, with 10 bases in between. CDR3 nucleotide sequence: TGTGCCAGCAGTTTTAGGACAACCAACACCGGGGAGCTGTTTTTT. Translation gives CASSFRTTNTGELFF.

The chain carries TRBV10-3 and TRBJ1-4; TRBD1 matches 8 bases. The J segment lost 5 bases and the V segment lost 6 bases, leaving 2 bases of the junction unmatched. Germline CDR1 ENHRY, CDR2 SYGVKD. The CDR3 covers 13 residues. As DNA, the CDR3 is TGTGCCATCAGACAGGGGGAAAATGAAAAACTGTTTTTT. Its protein is CAIRQGENEKLFF.

The CDR3 reads CASSLNTEAFF. In DNA form, the CDR3 reads TGTGCCAGCAGTCTAAACACTGAAGCTTTCTTT. The chain employs TRBV25-1 and TRBJ1-1; D remains unclear. The germline gives CDR1 MGHDK, CDR2 SYGVNS. V lost 5 bases and J lost 2, with 3 bases in between. The CDR3 is made up of 11 amino acids.

The rearrangement links TRBV27 to TRBJ1-2; D remains unclear. There are 14 residues in the CDR3. Germline V gene data show CDR1 as MNHEY and CDR2 as SMNVEV (reference sequence). V lost 2 bases and J 4 bases, leaving 11 bases between the germline ends. The CDR3: CASSLRGTLYGYTF. CDR3 sequence (DNA): TGTGCCAGCAGTTTACGCGGCACGCTCTATGGCTACACCTTC.

This clone was counted once. The chain combines TRBV7-2 with TRBJ2-7; 8 bases map to TRBD1. From germline, CDR1 is SGHTA and CDR2 FQGNSA. V trimming: 1 base; J trimming: 4 bases; junction bases outside the gene matches: 18. The CDR3 contains 19 residues. The CDR3 bases are TGTGCCAGCAGCTTAGGGGCCCTCCTGAGACAGGGGAATTTATACGAGCAGTACTTC. This encodes CASSLGALLRQGNLYEQYF.

The chain is built from TRBV6-5 and TRBJ2-7; 8 bases line up with TRBD2. Germline CDR1 is MNHEY and CDR2 is SVGAGI. The junction had 9 bases not matched to a gene; V was cut back by 2 bases and J by 6 bases. This CDR3 has 15 residues. CDR3 coding DNA: TGTGCCAGCAGTTACGCGGGGGGTAGATCCACCGAGCAGTACTTC. This gives the protein CASSYAGGRSTEQYF.

V and J are TRBV4-3 and TRBJ2-1; TRBD1 might be the D (5 bases). The CDR3 extends over 14 amino acids. Germline V CDR1 and CDR2: LGHNA, YSLEER. The ends were cut back, 1 base at V and 4 bases at J, with 8 bases in the middle. CDR3 region: CASSQADSYNEQFF. For the CDR3, the DNA is TGCGCCAGCAGCCAAGCCGACAGTTACAATGAGCAGTTCTTC.

CDR3 region: CASSIRGYSNQPQHF. DNA for the CDR3: TGTGCCAGTAGTATAAGAGGATATAGCAATCAGCCCCAGCATTTT. The chain uses TRBV19 and TRBJ1-5, with unresolved D. CDR1 is LNHDA, CDR2 SQIVND, per germline (reference sequence). Trimming stripped 2 bases from V and 0 bases from J, with 8 bases between. CDR3 length equals 15 residues. Supplemented by reference TRBV19 and TRBJ1-5, the full variable domain reads DGGITQSPKYLFRKEGQNVTLSCEQNLNHDAMYWYRQDPGQGLRLIYYSQIVNDFQKGDIAEGYSVSREKKESFPLTVTSAQKNPTAFYLCASSIRGYSNQPQHFGDGTRLSIL.

The rearrangement joins TRBV25-1 to TRBJ1-1; 7 bases map to TRBD1. The CDR3 length is 13 residues. The J segment lost 9 bases and the V segment lost 3 bases, leaving 7 bases of the junction unmatched. From germline, CDR1 is MGHDK and CDR2 SYGVNS. CDR3 loop: CASSDIAGGKAFF. CDR3 DNA sequence: TGTGCCAGCAGTGACATCGCAGGGGGAAAAGCTTTCTTT.

The chain couples TRBV14 to TRBJ1-3, with no clear D. This CDR3 is 14 amino acids long. Trimming removed 2 bases from V and 0 bases from J, with 5 bases in between. CDR1 is SGHDN and CDR2 is FVKESK in the germline V gene. DNA of the CDR3: TGTGCCAGCAGCCAACGGTCCTCTGGAAACACCATATATTTT. This encodes CASSQRSSGNTIYF. The whole variable domain, filled in from reference TRBV14 and TRBJ1-3, reads EAGVTQFPSHSVIEKGQTVTLRCDPISGHDNLYWYRRVMGKEIKFLLHFVKESKQDESGMPNNRFLAERTGGTYSTLKVQPAELEDSGVYFCASSQRSSGNTIYFGEGSWLTVV.

This chain joins TRBV27 and TRBJ1-2; TRBD1 matches at 7 bases. This CDR3 is 14 amino acids long. Germline V lookup: CDR1 MNHEY, CDR2 SMNVEV (reference sequence). Losses at the gene ends were 6 bases for V and 5 bases for J; bases not matched to a gene: 9. The CDR3 region is CASSKTGNLYGYTF. The CDR3 DNA sequence: TGTGCCAGCAGCAAGACAGGGAATCTTTATGGCTACACCTTC.

This clone was found once. The rearrangement joins TRBV27 to TRBJ2-7, with a weak D call TRBD2 (6 bases). The germline gives CDR1 MNHEY, CDR2 SMNVEV (reference sequence). V was clipped by 5 bases and J by 4 bases, with 18 bases between them. The CDR3 sequence is 15 residues long. This chain's CDR3 is CASSTWRTGRYEQYF. The CDR3 DNA sequence: TGTGCCAGCAGTACCTGGAGGACGGGGAGGTACGAGCAGTACTTC.

The chain joins TRBV2 to TRBJ1-2, with unresolved D. The germline V and J ends were trimmed by 7 bases and 3 bases, with 6 bases remaining between them. There are 11 residues in the CDR3. Germline lookup yields CDR1 SNHLY and CDR2 FYNNEI. The DNA for the CDR3 is TGTGCCAGCAATAGATACTATGGCTACACCTTC. Translating gives CASNRYYGYTF.

The chain joins TRBV28 to TRBJ2-7; weak D call: TRBD1 (6 bases). Germline V gene lookup returns CDR1 MDHEN and CDR2 SYDVKM. The V and J ends lost 5 bases and 6 bases respectively, with 11 bases between them. This CDR3 contains 12 residues. The CDR3 spells CASSDTGSEQYF. For the CDR3, the DNA is TGTGCCAGCAGTGATACAGGGAGCGAGCAGTACTTC.

This clone was seen a few times. V and J are TRBV7-9 and TRBJ1-5; the match to TRBD1 covers 9 bases. With V trimmed by 5 bases and J by 9 bases, 11 bases remained unmatched. Per germline, CDR1 SEHNR and CDR2 FQNEAQ (reference sequence). The CDR3 has 15 residues. CDR3 loop: CASSTGTGPWWPQHF. CDR3 nucleotides: TGTGCCAGCAGCACCGGGACAGGGCCCTGGTGGCCCCAGCATTTT.

The rearrangement joins TRBV6-1 to TRBJ2-1, with a possible D match to TRBD1 (6 bases). Germline V gene data show CDR1 as MNHNS and CDR2 as SASEGT. CDR3 length: 15 amino acids. V lost 7 bases and J lost 6, with 19 bases in between. The DNA of the CDR3 is TGTGCCAGCATACAGAGACAGGTTCAGTTCAATGAGCAGTTCTTC. Its translation is CASIQRQVQFNEQFF.

In this sample, this clone turned up a few times. The V gene is TRBV6-5, the J gene TRBJ1-1; possibly TRBD1 for D (5 bases). The CDR3 contains 14 residues. The V end lost 5 bases, the J end lost 12 bases, and 22 bases lay between the germline ends. The germline V gene encodes CDR1 MNHEY and CDR2 SVGAGI. Here the CDR3 DNA reads TGTGCCAGCAGTCCGCCGCGGGACGCTCCTTTTACTTTCTTT. This gives the protein CASSPPRDAPFTFF.

The chain uses TRBV7-6 and TRBJ1-2; possible D gene TRBD1, 5 bases. The germline gives CDR1 SGHVS, CDR2 FNYEAQ. The CDR3 has 15 residues. Deletions cut 5 bases from V and 2 bases from J, with 15 bases between. CDR3 region: CASSPRTGGNYGYTF. The CDR3 DNA reads TGTGCCAGCAGCCCGCGGACCGGGGGGAACTATGGCTACACCTTC.

The chain employs TRBV19 and TRBJ1-1; tentative D call: TRBD1 (6 bases). The CDR3 loop spans 15 amino acids. Germline V gives CDR1 LNHDA, CDR2 SQIVND (reference sequence). The V gene lost 5 bases and the J gene lost 0 bases, with 13 bases spanning the gap. DNA for the CDR3: TGTGCCAGTAGTCCAGGGACACCCTTGAACACTGAAGCTTTCTTT. Translation: CASSPGTPLNTEAFF.

The V and J genes are TRBV4-2 and TRBJ2-1; D is unclear. Trimming took off 0 bases at V and 9 bases at J, with 18 bases between the two ends. Germline CDR1 is LGHNA and CDR2 is YNFKEQ. This CDR3 region has 16 residues. The CDR3 coding sequence is TGTGCCAGCAGCCAAGAACCCGGTGGAGTCCGCGGTGAGCAGTTCTTC. Translating it yields CASSQEPGGVRGEQFF.